These 24 T cell receptor beta chains came from one sample sequenced in a study of cytomegalovirus exposure and HLA in healthy donors. The PCR had 60 Vbeta and 13 Jbeta primers. Clones were read by immunoSEQ multiplex PCR, and TCRdb kept only the in-frame ones, dropping some. Of roughly 200,000 clones listed, roughly 80% are singletons. Specimen: PBMCs. The receptors stem from a man aged 35-49 years in good health and CMV-seronegative.

The chain links TRBV5-4 to TRBJ1-2, with D unclear. CDR3 length: 15 amino acids. Germline CDR1 SGHNT, CDR2 YYREEE (reference sequence). The V end was cut by 3 bases, the J end by 3 bases, with 15 bases between. Here the CDR3 reads CASSSMAQTYYGYTF. The CDR3 DNA reads as TGTGCCAGCAGCTCGATGGCACAGACCTACTATGGCTACACCTTC.

The J gene is TRBJ2-3, the V gene TRBV18; perhaps TRBD1 as D (6 bases). The CDR3 loop spans 15 amino acids. The V end was cut by 2 bases, the J end by 1 base, with 10 bases between. Germline lookup yields CDR1 KGHSH and CDR2 LQKENI. As DNA, the CDR3 is TGTGCCAGCTCACCAAGCAGGGGTGGCACAGATACGCAGTATTTT. Residues: CASSPSRGGTDTQYF.

Only one count was recorded for this clone. The rearrangement uses TRBV9 and TRBJ2-3, with a tentative D call TRBD2 (6 bases). The CDR3 is made up of 15 amino acids. The V end was cut by 0 bases, the J end by 6 bases, with 14 bases between. In germline, CDR1 is SGDLS, CDR2 YYNGEE. The chain's CDR3 is CASSVAGVAADTQYF. The CDR3 nucleotides read TGTGCCAGCAGCGTAGCGGGGGTCGCCGCTGATACGCAGTATTTT.

This rearrangement joins TRBV6-5 to TRBJ2-7, with TRBD2 matching 12 bases. Germline V gene lookup returns CDR1 MNHEY and CDR2 SVGAGI. The CDR3 loop spans 15 amino acids. J was trimmed by 3 bases and V by 4 bases; bases with no gene match: 4. The CDR3 sequence: CASSSRLAGDYEQYF. In DNA, the CDR3 is TGTGCCAGCAGTTCCCGACTAGCGGGAGACTACGAGCAGTACTTC.

This chain links TRBV7-3 with TRBJ2-3, with D possibly TRBD1 on 5 matching bases. This CDR3 has 14 amino acids. The germline CDR1 and CDR2 sequences are SGHTA and FQGTGA. Trimming took 2 bases from V and 5 from J, leaving 11 bases between them. CDR3: CASSLLLTGDTQYF. In nucleotides, the CDR3 is TGTGCCAGCAGCTTATTACTAACAGGAGATACGCAGTATTTT.

This chain connects TRBV15 to TRBJ1-2, with 10 bases that match TRBD1. The CDR3 spans 16 residues. The germline gives CDR1 LNHNV, CDR2 YYDKDF (reference sequence). V was clipped by 2 bases and J by 2 bases; unmatched bases: 5. The CDR3 protein is CATSRRLTGGNYGYTF. The CDR3 bases are TGTGCCACCAGCAGACGACTGACAGGGGGCAACTATGGCTACACCTTC.

This chain uses TRBV4-3 with TRBJ2-7, with a tentative D call TRBD2 (5 bases). Germline lookup yields CDR1 LGHNA and CDR2 YSLEER. Trimming removed 4 bases at V and 3 bases at J, with 16 bases between. CDR3 length: 15 residues. The CDR3 nucleotides are TGCGCCAGCAGCCCCGGGGAGCTCCGCGGCTACGAGCAGTACTTC. It is translated as CASSPGELRGYEQYF.

The chain uses TRBV30 and TRBJ1-5; the D gene is possibly TRBD1 (5 bases). CDR1 is GTSNPN and CDR2 is SVGIG in the germline V gene (reference sequence). Trimming shortened V by 3 bases and J by 0 bases, and 6 bases separated the two germline ends. This CDR3 region has 13 residues. The chain's CDR3 is CAWSRDSNQPQHF. DNA for the CDR3: TGTGCCTGGAGCAGGGATAGCAATCAGCCCCAGCATTTT.

CDR3 DNA: TGTGCCAGCAGTGACGTTGGACAGGGGGTTTGGCCCCAGCATTTT. Translating gives CASSDVGQGVWPQHF. V is TRBV2 and J is TRBJ1-5, with 10 positions matching TRBD1. Germline V gene sequence: CDR1 SNHLY, CDR2 FYNNEI. Trimming cost V 3 bases and J 9 bases; bases outside gene matches: 8. CDR3 length: 15 residues. The variable domain in full, completed from reference TRBV2 and TRBJ1-5, reads EPEVTQTPSHQVTQMGQEVILRCVPISNHLYFYWYRQILGQKVEFLVSFYNNEISEKSEIFDDQFSVERPDGSNFTLKIRSTKLEDSAMYFCASSDVGQGVWPQHFGDGTRLSIL.

V gene TRBV6-6 combines with J gene TRBJ1-4; 9 bases are shared with TRBD1. V lost 5 bases and J lost 13; bases outside the gene matches: 17. The germline V gene encodes CDR1 MNHNY and CDR2 SVGAGI (reference sequence). The CDR3 consists of 16 residues. CDR3 protein: CASSPGTGTQTMRLFF. CDR3 coding DNA: TGTGCCAGCAGTCCCGGGACAGGGACCCAAACCATGAGACTGTTTTTT.

The chain employs TRBV7-8 and TRBJ1-6; D gene uncertain. Trimming took off 5 bases at V and 6 bases at J, with 14 bases between the two ends. CDR3 length: 15 amino acids. Germline V gene lookup returns CDR1 SGHVS and CDR2 FQNEAQ. The CDR3 nucleotides are TGTGCCAGCAGCCCTAAGGCAGGCCCTAATTCACCCCTCCACTTT. It encodes CASSPKAGPNSPLHF.

The genes are TRBV5-4 and TRBJ1-2; D uncertain. Germline V CDR1 and CDR2: SGHNT, YYREEE (reference sequence). The CDR3 is made up of 15 amino acids. The V end lost 4 bases, the J end lost 0 bases, and 13 bases lay between the germline ends. The CDR3 region has the DNA TGTGCCAGCAGCCTGGAAGCGGATCCTAACTATGGCTACACCTTC. Amino acids: CASSLEADPNYGYTF.

This clone has just a few counts. The gene calls are TRBV10-3 and TRBJ2-3; 9 positions match TRBD2. The length of the CDR3 is 14 residues. V was pared by 4 bases and J by 1 base, with 0 bases of the junction left unmatched. The germline gives CDR1 ENHRY, CDR2 SYGVKD. In DNA, the CDR3 is TGTGCCATCAGTGGGACTAGCGGCACAGATACGCAGTATTTT. Its protein is CAISGTSGTDTQYF.

The chain combines TRBV27 with TRBJ2-5, with a weak D call TRBD1 (5 bases). Trimming took 6 bases from V and 5 from J, leaving 13 bases between them. The CDR3 length is 13 residues. Germline CDR1 and CDR2: MNHEY and SMNVEV (reference sequence). The CDR3 reads CASREGVTETQYF. CDR3 bases: TGTGCCAGCAGAGAAGGGGTGACGGAGACCCAGTACTTC.

This clone was counted only a few times. The chain carries TRBV21-1 and TRBJ1-3. TRBV21-1 is a known pseudogene. The CDR3 spans 14 residues. DNA for the CDR3: TGTGCCAGCATCCAAGGGGGGGGCGAGAACACCATATATTTT. Residues: CASIQGGGENTIYF.

J is TRBJ2-5 and V is TRBV27, with 10 bases lining up with TRBD2. CDR1 is MNHEY and CDR2 is SMNVEV in the germline V gene (reference sequence). The CDR3 has 14 amino acids. V gave up 4 bases and J gave up 5 bases; unmatched junction bases: 4. CDR3 sequence reads: CASSSSGGDETQYF. The DNA of the CDR3 is TGTGCCAGCAGTTCTAGCGGGGGTGACGAGACCCAGTACTTC.

This rearrangement joins TRBV5-4 to TRBJ1-6; D remains ambiguous. In germline, CDR1 is SGHNT, CDR2 YYREEE (reference sequence). This CDR3 contains 17 residues. V lost 0 bases and J 7 bases, leaving 17 bases between the germline ends. CDR3 sequence: CASSLEGGTSPNSPLHF. CDR3 nucleotides: TGTGCCAGCAGCTTGGAGGGCGGCACTAGCCCGAATTCACCCCTCCACTTT.

The chain links TRBV7-9 to TRBJ2-1; 7 nucleotides line up with TRBD1. V trimming: 5 bases; J trimming: 4 bases; junction bases outside the gene matches: 8. Germline CDR1 and CDR2: SEHNR and FQNEAQ (reference sequence). The CDR3 has 15 amino acids. CDR3 amino acids: CASSLRNRGYNEQFF. CDR3 DNA: TGTGCCAGCAGCCTCCGGAACAGGGGTTACAATGAGCAGTTCTTC. Variable domain in full (rest from reference TRBV7-9 and TRBJ2-1): DTGVSQNPRHKITKRGQNVTFRCDPISEHNRLYWYRQTLGQGPEFLTYFQNEAQLEKSRLLSDRFSAERPKGSFSTLEIQRTEQGDSAMYLCASSLRNRGYNEQFFGPGTRLTVL.

The count of this clone is one. The rearrangement links TRBV30 to TRBJ2-7; D ambiguous. CDR3 length equals 13 residues. Trimming stripped 4 bases from V and 3 bases from J, with 13 bases between. Germline V gene lookup returns CDR1 GTSNPN and CDR2 SVGIG (reference sequence). In DNA, the CDR3 is TGTGCCTGGACACCTATGACGGGCTACGAGCAGTACTTC. Its protein product is CAWTPMTGYEQYF.

J is TRBJ1-5 and V is TRBV29-1; possible D gene TRBD1, 5 bases. The CDR3 contains 13 residues. The germline CDR1 and CDR2 sequences are SQVTM and ANQGSEA. Deletions cut 6 bases from V and 6 bases from J, with 15 bases between. CDR3 residues: CSVGGGVGQPQHF. The CDR3, as DNA: TGCAGCGTGGGGGGGGGAGTCGGTCAGCCCCAGCATTTT.

The rearrangement uses TRBV6-4 and TRBJ2-7; TRBD2 matches at 8 bases. This CDR3 has 17 residues. CDR1 and CDR2 (germline): MRHNA, SNTAGT. After removal of 8 bases from V and 6 bases from J, the junction contained 21 bases not matched to a gene. CDR3 bases: TGTGCCAGCCCCCCCGGGAGGGGGACCGCTATGCCCGGCGAGCAGTACTTC. As protein: CASPPGRGTAMPGEQYF.

The J gene is TRBJ2-2, the V gene TRBV12-5; TRBD1 matches at 7 bases. The CDR3 is made up of 14 amino acids. Germline V gives CDR1 LGHNT, CDR2 FRNRAP. V gave up 5 bases and J gave up 5 bases; unmatched junction bases: 5. CDR3 nucleotide sequence: TGTGCTAGTGGTCAGGGACAGCTGACCGGGGAGCTGTTTTTT. It translates to CASGQGQLTGELFF.

The gene calls are TRBV6-1 and TRBJ1-1; possibly TRBD1 for D (5 bases). The CDR3 loop spans 15 amino acids. The germline CDR1 and CDR2 sequences are MNHNS and SASEGT. Between the trimmed V and J ends, which lost 4 bases and 5 bases, there was a span of 17 bases. The CDR3 DNA reads as TGTGCCAGCAGTGCTGGGCGGACAAGGGGAACTGAAGCTTTCTTT. Residues: CASSAGRTRGTEAFF.

The chain is built from TRBV27 and TRBJ1-5, with 9 bases identical to TRBD1. Trimming at V came to 5 bases and at J to 0 bases, leaving 5 bases not matched to a gene. The CDR3 is 16 residues long. Germline CDR1 is MNHEY and CDR2 is SMNVEV (reference sequence). CDR3 sequence: CASSLGTGNSNQPQHF. CDR3 coding DNA: TGTGCCAGCAGTCTGGGGACAGGGAATAGCAATCAGCCCCAGCATTTT.